Shown below are 12 T cell receptor beta chains from a single sample sequenced in a study of T cells in Graves' hyperthyroidism and ophthalmopathy. Regions amplified from RNA transcripts were the TCR beta CDR3 regions. The TCR CDR3 was amplified in a first-round RT-PCR using the HTBI primer set. TCRdb reprocessed the multiplex PCR reads with MiXCR, giving one entry per CDR3 protein. The sample carries under 200,000 distinct CDR3 sequences, around 8.9% recorded once. Sequencing was done on a sample of blood. The source is a woman between 18 and 29 years old with Graves' hyperthyroidism that later progressed to Graves' ophthalmopathy.

This clonotype occurred many times. The genes are TRBV20-1 and TRBJ2-3; 11 bases match TRBD2. The CDR3 totals 13 residues. Looked up from germline, CDR1 is DFQATT and CDR2 is SNEGSKA (reference sequence). V lost 7 bases and J lost 4; bases outside the gene matches: 4. CDR3 amino acids: CSELAGGSDTQYF. The CDR3 DNA reads TGCAGTGAGCTAGCGGGGGGTTCAGATACGCAGTATTTT.

This clonotype was counted ten times or more. The V call is TRBV7-8, the J call TRBJ2-2, with D perhaps assigned TRBD1 or TRBD2 (6 bases each). In germline, CDR1 is SGHVS, CDR2 FQNEAQ. The V gene lost 6 bases and the J gene lost 4 bases, with 12 bases spanning the gap. The length of the CDR3 is 14 residues. The CDR3 region is CASRRGGFTGELFF. CDR3 bases: TGTGCCAGCAGGAGAGGGGGGTTCACCGGGGAGCTGTTTTTT. The full variable domain, with the rest looked up from reference TRBV7-8 and TRBJ2-2, is GAGVSQSPRYKVAKRGQDVALRCDPISGHVSLFWYQQALGQGPEFLTYFQNEAQLDKSGLPSDRFFAERPEGSVSTLKIQRTQQEDSAVYLCASRRGGFTGELFFGEGSRLTVL.

This clonotype was recorded at least ten times. The V gene is TRBV2, the J gene TRBJ2-3; weak D call: TRBD2 (6 bases). The V and J ends lost 4 bases and 3 bases respectively, with 11 bases between them. The CDR3 covers 14 residues. Germline values: CDR1 SNHLY, CDR2 FYNNEI. As DNA, the CDR3 is TGTGCCAGCAGTGGGTTAGCGGAAACAGATACGCAGTATTTT. Its protein product is CASSGLAETDTQYF.

This chain links TRBV5-1 with TRBJ2-1, with TRBD2 identical over 13 bases. The CDR3 has 19 amino acids. Trimming took 1 base from V and 6 from J; bases not matched to a gene: 13. From germline, CDR1 is SGHRS and CDR2 YFSETQ. The CDR3: CASSLFPGLAGFPCNEQFF. Written as DNA, the CDR3 is TGCGCCAGCAGCTTGTTCCCGGGACTAGCGGGATTTCCCTGCAATGAGCAGTTCTTC. Variable domain in full (rest from reference TRBV5-1 and TRBJ2-1): KAGVTQTPRYLIKTRGQQVTLSCSPISGHRSVSWYQQTPGQGLQFLFEYFSETQRNKGNFPGRFSGRQFSNSRSEMNVSTLELGDSALYLCASSLFPGLAGFPCNEQFFGPGTRLTVL.

This clonotype has only a few counts. This chain connects TRBV6-1 to TRBJ1-2; TRBD1 agrees at 9 bases. V was pared by 5 bases and J by 7 bases, with 8 bases of the junction left unmatched. The germline V gene encodes CDR1 MNHNS and CDR2 SASEGT. The length of the CDR3 is 14 residues. The CDR3 loop reads CASSINRQGGGYTF. CDR3 DNA: TGTGCCAGCAGTATCAACCGACAGGGGGGTGGCTACACCTTC.

This clonotype was detected ten times or more. The gene calls are TRBV6-1 and TRBJ1-2; 7 bases agree with TRBD1. This CDR3 is 11 amino acids long. Trimming removed 9 bases from V and 8 bases from J; junction bases left unmatched: 6. Germline lookup yields CDR1 MNHNS and CDR2 SASEGT. The CDR3 protein is CASSSTGGYTF. The CDR3 nucleotides are TGTGCCAGTTCCTCGACAGGGGGCTACACCTTC.

This clonotype has ten or more counts. V is TRBV27 and J is TRBJ2-7; 11 bases line up with TRBD1. Germline CDR1 is MNHEY and CDR2 is SMNVEV (reference sequence). The trim removed 6 bases at V and 3 bases at J, leaving 7 bases unmatched. The CDR3 length is 15 residues. For the CDR3, the DNA is TGTGCCAGCAGCCGCGGGGGACAGGGGGTCTACGAGCAGTACTTC. This gives the protein CASSRGGQGVYEQYF.

This clonotype was counted only a few times. This chain uses TRBV10-2 with TRBJ1-1; D is unclear. The germline CDR1 and CDR2 sequences are WSHSY and SAAADI. The CDR3 sequence is 15 residues long. V was pared by 2 bases and J by 3 bases, with 13 bases between. The CDR3 nucleotides read TGCGCCAGCAGTGAGCCCCCAGTGGAGCACACTGAAGCTTTCTTT. As protein: CASSEPPVEHTEAFF.

This clonotype was observed many times. The rearrangement joins TRBV6-1 to TRBJ2-7; D not resolved. Germline V gene lookup returns CDR1 MNHNS and CDR2 SASEGT. The CDR3 is 10 residues long. V lost 8 bases and J 7 bases, leaving 9 bases between the germline ends. The CDR3 spells CASSIREQYF. CDR3 in DNA: TGTGCCAGCTCTATCAGGGAGCAGTACTTC.

Note on this clonotype: It may be a read error: a sequence one base away is much more abundant. This sequence joins TRBV12-3 or TRBV12-4 and TRBJ2-3, with a weak D call TRBD1 (5 bases). The end of the DNA fits TRBJ1-5 better, so the J call may be wrong. The CDR3 totals 14 residues. CDR3 protein: CASSSRTTGDTQHF. CDR3 DNA sequence: TGTGCCAGCAGTTCCCGGACCACGGGGGATACGCAGCATTTT.

Of note for this clonotype: One junction end does not reproduce the germline sequence, and a read error may be involved. The J gene is TRBJ1-6, the V gene TRBV20-1; 7 bases align to TRBD1. The CDR3 covers 16 residues. The germline V gene encodes CDR1 DFQATT and CDR2 SNEGSKA (reference sequence). The CDR3 is CSAFKTGTVYNSSLHF. The CDR3 DNA is TGCAGTGCTTTTAAAACCGGGACAGTTTATAATTCATCCCTCCACTTT.

At least ten counts were recorded for this clonotype. The V gene is TRBV9, the J gene TRBJ2-5; 9 bases align to TRBD1. This CDR3 spans 15 amino acids. CDR1 is SGDLS, CDR2 YYNGEE, per germline. J was trimmed by 5 bases and V by 3 bases; bases with no gene match: 8. The CDR3 protein is CASSAWTGERETQYF. The CDR3 coding sequence is TGTGCCAGCAGCGCCTGGACAGGGGAGAGGGAGACCCAGTACTTC.